The rows below give T cell receptor beta chains drawn from one sample of a study of T cells after posttransplantation cyclophosphamide. This table comes from immunoSEQ multiplex PCR, and its TCRdb copy is limited to in-frame clones, with some not included. This repertoire holds 7,000 to 9,500 clones, and none appear only once. Sequencing used PBMCs, obtained around 350 days after allogeneic stem cell transplant with posttransplant cyclophosphamide. Source of these receptors: a male patient between 45 and 59 years old who received an allogeneic stem cell transplant from a related donor and was CMV-positive. Part of the T cell pool may stem from the graft donor. Both conserved end residues are trimmed from each CDR3. Clone size is stated in some rows and not others, as once, few, many or a class when expanded.

v_call: TRBV19; clone_size: many; j_call: TRBJ2-3; cdr3_aa: ASSMWTGYRDTQY
v_call: TRBV30; clone_size: many; j_call: TRBJ2-3; cdr3_aa: AFGQGASTDTQY
v_call: TRBV13; clone_size: many; j_call: TRBJ2-7; cdr3_aa: ASSLPGSSYEQY
v_call: TRBV9; clone_size: many; j_call: TRBJ2-5; cdr3_aa: ASSGGVGEETQY
v_call: TRBV30; clone_size: many; j_call: TRBJ1-5; cdr3_aa: AWRLGESNQPQH
v_call: TRBV5-1; clone_size: many; j_call: TRBJ2-2; cdr3_aa: ASSLAASGRISTGELF
v_call: TRBV6-1; clone_size: many; j_call: TRBJ2-2; cdr3_aa: ASSQTSGKAGELF
v_call: TRBV6-1; clone_size: medium-sized; j_call: TRBJ2-5; cdr3_aa: ASSVIGDRAHQETQY
v_call: TRBV5-1; clone_size: many; j_call: TRBJ1-4; cdr3_aa: ASSHFSGEEEKLF
v_call: TRBV5-1; clone_size: many; j_call: TRBJ2-2; cdr3_aa: ASSLADRTHDFTGELF
v_call: TRBV18; clone_size: many; j_call: TRBJ2-7; cdr3_aa: ASSPREAQVYEQY
v_call: TRBV19; clone_size: many; j_call: TRBJ1-1; cdr3_aa: ASSRLTEAF
v_call: TRBV27; clone_size: many; j_call: TRBJ2-7; cdr3_aa: ASSSGLAGGPNEQY
v_call: TRBV27; clone_size: many; j_call: TRBJ1-5; cdr3_aa: ASGRGGIGQPQH
v_call: TRBV18; clone_size: many; j_call: TRBJ2-5; cdr3_aa: ASSRDGEETQY
v_call: TRBV9; clone_size: many; j_call: TRBJ2-7; cdr3_aa: ASSRGAGGAYEQY
v_call: TRBV7-2; clone_size: many; j_call: TRBJ1-1; cdr3_aa: ASSHYPQGSKTEAF
v_call: TRBV10-3; clone_size: many; j_call: TRBJ2-3; cdr3_aa: AIGDRGTDTQY
v_call: TRBV5-6; clone_size: medium-sized; j_call: TRBJ2-1; cdr3_aa: ASSLVANEQF
v_call: TRBV7-2; clone_size: many; j_call: TRBJ2-3; cdr3_aa: ASSSTSGGIDTQY
v_call: TRBV9; clone_size: few; j_call: TRBJ1-3; cdr3_aa: ASSANRGHRNTIY
v_call: TRBV13; clone_size: many; j_call: TRBJ2-3; cdr3_aa: ASSLSWPDTQY
v_call: TRBV7-2; clone_size: many; j_call: TRBJ2-1; cdr3_aa: ASSPGQPNEQF
v_call: TRBV9; clone_size: many; j_call: TRBJ2-5; cdr3_aa: ASSPSGYQETQY
v_call: TRBV10-3; clone_size: .; j_call: TRBJ2-5; cdr3_aa: AISARGGTRETQY
v_call: TRBV27; clone_size: medium-sized; j_call: TRBJ1-4; cdr3_aa: ASSPSPGQAREKLF
v_call: TRBV2; clone_size: many; j_call: TRBJ1-1; cdr3_aa: ASSGASSGGTEAF
v_call: TRBV9; clone_size: many; j_call: TRBJ2-7; cdr3_aa: ASSARDRAHEQY
v_call: TRBV4-1; clone_size: many; j_call: TRBJ1-5; cdr3_aa: ASSHELQSQKEPQH
v_call: TRBV19; clone_size: many; j_call: TRBJ1-5; cdr3_aa: ASTIWVDRVMTSNQPQH
v_call: TRBV27; clone_size: medium-sized; j_call: TRBJ1-4; cdr3_aa: ASSIQQDATNEKLF
v_call: TRBV19; clone_size: many; j_call: TRBJ1-2; cdr3_aa: ASSIPGQPNYGYT
v_call: TRBV4-3; clone_size: medium-sized; j_call: TRBJ2-3; cdr3_aa: ASSPFLAGDTDTQY
v_call: TRBV6-5; clone_size: many; j_call: TRBJ1-5; cdr3_aa: ASSLARDSNQPQH
v_call: TRBV7-9; clone_size: many; j_call: TRBJ1-2; cdr3_aa: ASSLGGIRGYT
v_call: TRBV9; clone_size: many; j_call: TRBJ2-3; cdr3_aa: ASSAHDRADTQY
v_call: TRBV12-5; clone_size: many; j_call: TRBJ2-1; cdr3_aa: ASGLDGRGNEQF
v_call: TRBV6-5; clone_size: many; j_call: TRBJ2-7; cdr3_aa: ASSYSMTSGFYEQY
v_call: TRBV25-1; clone_size: many; j_call: TRBJ1-5; cdr3_aa: ASSELRSNQPQH
v_call: TRBV12-5; clone_size: many; j_call: TRBJ1-4; cdr3_aa: ASGLVLTRRGEKLF
v_call: TRBV2; clone_size: many; j_call: TRBJ2-5; cdr3_aa: ASTGLGGKQETQY
v_call: TRBV5-4; clone_size: many; j_call: TRBJ2-7; cdr3_aa: ASSKNSPYSGQFYEQY
v_call: TRBV29-1; clone_size: many; j_call: TRBJ1-1; cdr3_aa: SVRQGDTEAF
v_call: TRBV29-1; clone_size: many; j_call: TRBJ2-1; cdr3_aa: SVSLPGQADNEQF
v_call: TRBV6-5; clone_size: many; j_call: TRBJ2-7; cdr3_aa: ASSYSAGTSFY
v_call: TRBV18; clone_size: few; j_call: .; cdr3_aa: ASSPPAGDYYEQY
v_call: TRBV5-6; clone_size: medium-sized; j_call: TRBJ1-3; cdr3_aa: ASSLGQGATGNTIY
v_call: TRBV19; clone_size: .; j_call: TRBJ2-5; cdr3_aa: ASSPQLAGGPQAETQY
v_call: TRBV7-2; clone_size: many; j_call: TRBJ1-1; cdr3_aa: ASSSRGWVLGSTEAF
v_call: TRBV28; clone_size: many; j_call: TRBJ2-3; cdr3_aa: ASSLFSSTDTQY
v_call: TRBV2; clone_size: many; j_call: TRBJ1-1; cdr3_aa: ASSPTDGQTKAF